This passage covers 27 T cell receptor beta chains from one sample sequenced in a study of Tregs in tolerant kidney transplant recipients. Repertoires were generated with immunoSEQ multiplex PCR, while TCRdb's copy carries only in-frame clones and drops some. This sample yields about 240,000 clones, of which about 80% are seen a single time; about 0.64% belongs to the top ten. The sequencing input was CD4+ T cells from blood. The receptors shown here come from a human donor in good health.

The chain recombines TRBV7-9 with TRBJ2-7; 8 bases map to TRBD2. The CDR3 runs 14 residues. In germline, CDR1 is SEHNR, CDR2 FQNEAQ (reference sequence). V gave up 1 base and J gave up 3 bases; unmatched junction bases: 2. CDR3 sequence (DNA): TGTGCCAGCAGCTTAGTTGCGGGAGGCTACGAGCAGTACTTC. Translating it yields CASSLVAGGYEQYF.

There are a few counts of this clone. The chain joins TRBV7-2 to TRBJ2-2, with 7 bases identical to TRBD2. Germline CDR1 reads SGHTA; CDR2 reads FQGNSA. The CDR3 totals 15 residues. The trim removed 2 bases at V and 2 bases at J, leaving 2 bases unmatched. CDR3 loop: CASSLKTSNTGELFF. CDR3 nucleotides: TGTGCCAGCAGCTTAAAGACTAGCAACACCGGGGAGCTGTTTTTT.

This CDR3 reads CASSLASGGPYEQYF. The CDR3 DNA reads TGCGCCAGCAGCTTAGCTAGCGGGGGGCCCTACGAGCAGTACTTC. The chain has TRBV5-1 and TRBJ2-7, with TRBD2 matching 11 bases. The germline V gene has CDR1 SGHRS and CDR2 YFSETQ. With V trimmed by 2 bases and J by 2 bases, 3 bases remained unmatched. This CDR3 is built from 15 residues.

J is TRBJ1-2 and V is TRBV2, with no clear D. The germline gives CDR1 SNHLY, CDR2 FYNNEI. The V gene lost 8 bases and the J gene lost 4 bases, with 23 bases spanning the gap. The CDR3 extends over 16 amino acids. CDR3 region: CASQIRRREIFYGYTF. Here the CDR3 DNA reads TGTGCCAGCCAGATAAGGCGTAGGGAAATTTTCTATGGCTACACCTTC.

The gene calls are TRBV13 and TRBJ1-1, with D possibly being TRBD1 (6 bases). V lost 1 base and J 10 bases, leaving 13 bases between the germline ends. The CDR3 sequence is 13 residues long. CDR1 and CDR2 (germline): PRHDT, FYEKMQ (reference sequence). The CDR3, as DNA: TGTGCCAGCAGCTTAGACGGAGGGGGATTAGCTTTCTTT. It codes for CASSLDGGGLAFF.

This sequence joins TRBV19 and TRBJ2-1; 7 bases are a match to TRBD2. J lost 10 bases, V lost 1 base, and 4 bases had no gene match. Germline V gene sequence: CDR1 LNHDA, CDR2 SQIVND (reference sequence). This CDR3 is built from 13 residues. CDR3 protein: CASSIVERGEQFF. CDR3 DNA: TGTGCCAGTAGTATAGTGGAGCGGGGCGAGCAGTTCTTC.

In DNA form, the CDR3 reads TGCGCCAGCAGCTTGGGCAGACAGGGGGCCTATGGCTACACCTTC. It yields the protein CASSLGRQGAYGYTF. V and J are TRBV5-1 and TRBJ1-2; 10 bases match TRBD1. The CDR3 length is 15 residues. CDR1 is SGHRS, CDR2 YFSETQ, per germline. Trimming removed 0 bases from V and 4 bases from J; junction bases left unmatched: 3. The full variable domain, rest sourced from reference TRBV5-1 and TRBJ1-2, is KAGVTQTPRYLIKTRGQQVTLSCSPISGHRSVSWYQQTPGQGLQFLFEYFSETQRNKGNFPGRFSGRQFSNSRSEMNVSTLELGDSALYLCASSLGRQGAYGYTFGSGTRLTVV.

This chain links TRBV18 with TRBJ2-5; D is unclear. The V gene's germline CDR1 is KGHSH and CDR2 LQKENI. V was cut by 6 bases and J by 5 bases, with 7 bases left in between. CDR3 length equals 11 residues. The CDR3 DNA sequence: TGTGCCAGCTCCACCACGGAGACCCAGTACTTC. Its protein is CASSTTETQYF.

In this sample, this clone turned up once. The V call is TRBV29-1, the J call TRBJ2-3; D call uncertain. Deletions cut 8 bases from V and 3 bases from J, with 12 bases between. Germline lookup yields CDR1 SQVTM and CDR2 ANQGSEA. CDR3 size: 12 residues. The CDR3 region has the DNA TGCAGCTTCTCGGAATATACAGATACGCAGTATTTT. Translation: CSFSEYTDTQYF.

The genes are TRBV15 and TRBJ1-2; 7 nucleotides match TRBD1. Unmatched junction bases numbered 18, after V lost 3 bases and J lost 5 bases. The CDR3 loop spans 18 amino acids. CDR1 is LNHNV, CDR2 YYDKDF, per germline (reference sequence). Written as DNA, the CDR3 is TGTGCCACCAGCAGCCCCATCGGGACAGACTCCCGGGGATATGGCTACACCTTC. It yields the protein CATSSPIGTDSRGYGYTF.

The count of this clone is one. V usage is TRBV27 and J usage is TRBJ2-6; 9 bases map to TRBD1. V shed 6 bases and J 0 bases; nucleotides not matched to a gene: 6. Germline CDR1 reads MNHEY; CDR2 reads SMNVEV (reference sequence). The CDR3 loop spans 17 amino acids. DNA of the CDR3: TGTGCCAGCAGCCTCCGGGACAGGGCCTCTGGGGCCAACGTCCTGACTTTC. Encoded protein: CASSLRDRASGANVLTF.

J is TRBJ2-7 and V is TRBV11-2, with 8 bases that match TRBD2. CDR1 is SGHAT, CDR2 FQNNGV, per germline. There are 14 residues in the CDR3. V lost 5 bases and J lost 2; bases outside the gene matches: 5. The CDR3 DNA reads TGTGCCAGCAGCGGACTAGCCCGCCCCTACGAGCAGTACTTC. Encoded protein: CASSGLARPYEQYF.

The rearrangement joins TRBV18 to TRBJ1-1; no clear D gene. V was cut by 1 base and J by 0 bases, with 9 bases left in between. This CDR3 has 15 residues. The V gene's germline CDR1 is KGHSH and CDR2 LQKENI. The CDR3 spells CASSPRGRMNTEAFF. In DNA form, the CDR3 reads TGTGCCAGCTCACCACGTGGCCGAATGAACACTGAAGCTTTCTTT.

The V and J genes are TRBV9 and TRBJ2-7; D possibly corresponds to TRBD2 (5 bases). Trimming cost V 0 bases and J 3 bases, with 10 bases left between them. The germline gives CDR1 SGDLS, CDR2 YYNGEE. The CDR3 runs to 14 residues. The CDR3 DNA reads as TGTGCCAGCAGCGTAGACCAGCGGCGCTACGAGCAGTACTTC. Its protein product is CASSVDQRRYEQYF.

The chain uses TRBV19 and TRBJ1-5, with TRBD1 identical over 8 bases. The CDR3 consists of 16 residues. Trimming took 10 bases from V and 0 from J; bases not matched to a gene: 11. Germline V CDR1 and CDR2: LNHDA, SQIVND (reference sequence). This CDR3 reads CATSDRGRDSNQPQHF. The CDR3 DNA follows: TGTGCCACCTCAGACAGGGGCCGTGATAGCAATCAGCCCCAGCATTTT. Full variable domain (missing parts from reference TRBV19 and TRBJ1-5): DGGITQSPKYLFRKEGQNVTLSCEQNLNHDAMYWYRQDPGQGLRLIYYSQIVNDFQKGDIAEGYSVSREKKESFPLTVTSAQKNPTAFYLCATSDRGRDSNQPQHFGDGTRLSIL.

V gene TRBV6-5 combines with J gene TRBJ2-3, with D possibly being TRBD2 (7 bases). The CDR3 runs 13 residues. With 8 bases removed from V and 9 bases from J, the gap between germline ends came to 18 bases. Germline V CDR1 and CDR2: MNHEY, SVGAGI. CDR3 nucleotides: TGTGCCAGCTCCCGAGGGGGGGGCGGGACGCAGTATTTT. This encodes CASSRGGGGTQYF.

CDR3: CASSYSRGGSYNEQFF. Here the CDR3 DNA reads TGTGCCAGCAGTTACTCGAGAGGGGGCAGCTACAATGAGCAGTTCTTC. The V gene is TRBV6-5, the J gene TRBJ2-1; TRBD1 matches at 7 bases. The CDR3 length is 16 residues. CDR1 and CDR2 (germline): MNHEY, SVGAGI. Germline trimming cut 0 bases from V and 3 bases from J; bases unmatched to any gene: 5.

The chain carries TRBV28 and TRBJ2-7; TRBD1 might be the D (5 bases). The CDR3 loop spans 14 amino acids. Trimming removed 2 bases from V and 3 bases from J, with 11 bases in between. Germline loops: CDR1 MDHEN, CDR2 SYDVKM. The CDR3 coding sequence is TGTGCCAGCAGTTTAGGACAAGTCCTCTACGAGCAGTACTTC. It encodes CASSLGQVLYEQYF. The whole variable domain, filled in from reference TRBV28 and TRBJ2-7, reads DVKVTQSSRYLVKRTGEKVFLECVQDMDHENMFWYRQDPGLGLRLIYFSYDVKMKEKGDIPEGYSVSREKKERFSLILESASTNQTSMYLCASSLGQVLYEQYFGPGTRLTVT.

This clone was detected once. The chain employs TRBV5-1 and TRBJ2-5, with 13 bases that match TRBD2. Germline CDR1 is SGHRS and CDR2 is YFSETQ. After removal of 4 bases from V and 2 bases from J, the junction contained 11 bases not matched to a gene. The CDR3 sequence is 18 residues long. In nucleotides, the CDR3 is TGCGCCAGCAGCGCCTGGACTAGCGGGAGCCCCCGACAAGAGACCCAGTACTTC. It specifies CASSAWTSGSPRQETQYF.

This clone was seen just once. The chain has TRBV9 and TRBJ2-3; 11 positions agree with TRBD2. The CDR3 covers 15 residues. Germline CDR1 and CDR2: SGDLS and YYNGEE. Trimming cost V 3 bases and J 4 bases; bases outside gene matches: 4. CDR3 coding DNA: TGTGCCAGCAGCGATAGCGGGGGGGCGTCAGATACGCAGTATTTT. This translates into CASSDSGGASDTQYF.

This chain connects TRBV19 to TRBJ1-3, with D unclear. The CDR3 is 12 amino acids. V was cut by 7 bases and J by 0 bases, with 4 bases left in between. In germline, CDR1 is LNHDA, CDR2 SQIVND (reference sequence). The CDR3 region has the DNA TGTGCCAGTACTTACTCTGGAAACACCATATATTTT. This encodes CASTYSGNTIYF.

This clone is a singleton in its sample. The chain links TRBV5-5 to TRBJ2-6, with D tentatively TRBD2 (6 bases). Germline V gives CDR1 SGHKS, CDR2 YYEKEE (reference sequence). The CDR3 is 17 residues long. The V end lost 2 bases, the J end lost 0 bases, and 12 bases lay between the germline ends. The chain's CDR3 is CASSFPGLRSGANVLTF. The CDR3 bases are TGTGCCAGCAGCTTCCCGGGACTGCGCTCTGGGGCCAACGTCCTGACTTTC.

This chain uses TRBV30 with TRBJ2-1, with D perhaps TRBD2 (7 bases). The CDR3 contains 15 residues. Germline CDR1 is GTSNPN and CDR2 is SVGIG (reference sequence). The germline V and J ends were trimmed by 4 bases and 6 bases, with 19 bases remaining between them. CDR3 amino acids: CAWIQPGRGANEQFF. The CDR3, as DNA: TGTGCCTGGATCCAACCCGGCCGGGGGGCCAATGAGCAGTTCTTC.

This chain connects TRBV7-9 to TRBJ1-2; tentatively, D is TRBD1 (5 bases). Germline V gene sequence: CDR1 SEHNR, CDR2 FQNEAQ (reference sequence). The length of the CDR3 is 14 residues. V was cut by 1 base and J by 4 bases, with 10 bases left in between. The CDR3 DNA is TGTGCCAGCAGCTTAGGACAGAACCTCTATGGCTACACCTTC. It specifies CASSLGQNLYGYTF.

The genes are TRBV6-1 and TRBJ1-5; a weak D match, TRBD1 (5 bases). The V and J ends lost 6 bases and 5 bases respectively, with 17 bases between them. The CDR3 has 15 amino acids. In germline, CDR1 is MNHNS, CDR2 SASEGT. The CDR3 loop reads CASRTPRERHQPQHF. For the CDR3, the DNA is TGTGCCAGCAGGACCCCCAGGGAAAGGCATCAGCCCCAGCATTTT.

This clone was observed once. CDR3: CASSGTGTGGKEQYF. CDR3 bases: TGCGCCAGCAGCGGAACCGGGACAGGGGGCAAAGAGCAGTACTTC. V usage is TRBV5-1 and J usage is TRBJ2-7; 12 nucleotides align to TRBD1. Trimming cost V 4 bases and J 7 bases; bases outside gene matches: 9. This CDR3 region has 15 residues. Germline CDR1 and CDR2: SGHRS and YFSETQ.

J is TRBJ1-6 and V is TRBV2, with a possible D match to TRBD1 (5 bases). Germline V gives CDR1 SNHLY, CDR2 FYNNEI. CDR3 length equals 15 residues. Trimming cost V 2 bases and J 9 bases, with 14 bases left between them. The CDR3 nucleotides are TGTGCCAGCAGTGAAACCTTCTTGGGGGGTTCACCCCTCCACTTT. As protein: CASSETFLGGSPLHF.